What follows are 31 T cell receptor beta chains derived from one specimen sequenced in a study of human T cells and chemical hapten exposure. MiXCR, run by TCRdb on the RACE reads, gives a single entry per CDR3 protein. Of roughly 100,000 distinct CDR3 sequences listed, 9.6% are singletons. Time point given: pre-sensitization, week 0. The treatment denotes: therapeutic diphenylcyclopropenone sensitization with weekly scalp DPC. The sample consisted of whole blood, taken in connection with sensitization to the hapten diphenylcyclopropenone (DPC). Every receptor here comes from a woman in her forties with alopecia areata. Some clones in this sample may be carry-over from other donors' samples.

This clonotype has more than one count but fewer than ten. The J gene is TRBJ2-7, the V gene TRBV3-1; D uncertain. V shed 1 base and J shed 4 bases, with 5 bases lying between them. The CDR3 is made up of 12 amino acids. Germline values: CDR1 LGHDT, CDR2 YNNKEL (reference sequence). CDR3 residues: CASSQVAYEQYF. The CDR3 DNA reads as TGTGCCAGCAGCCAAGTAGCATACGAGCAGTACTTC.

The sample holds a few counts of this clonotype. The chain uses TRBV27 and TRBJ1-2; D may be TRBD1 (6 bases). V gave up 6 bases and J gave up 5 bases, with 28 bases separating them. Germline assignment: CDR1 MNHEY and CDR2 SMNVEV (reference sequence). This CDR3 is built from 18 residues. The CDR3 region is CASSKTSGTTELFYGYTF. The DNA of the CDR3 is TGTGCCAGCAGCAAGACTTCCGGGACAACAGAACTCTTTTATGGCTACACCTTC.

Turning to this clonotype: Germline and junction disagree at one end, which may indicate a read error. The chain is built from TRBV4-3 and TRBJ1-5, with TRBD1 identical over 7 bases. There are 14 residues in the CDR3. Germline V CDR1 and CDR2: LGHNA, YSLEER. The CDR3 protein is CASSHGTVNQPRHF. DNA of the CDR3: TGCGCCAGCAGCCACGGGACAGTTAATCAGCCCCGGCATTTT.

This clonotype was recorded at least ten times. The J gene is TRBJ1-4, the V gene TRBV4-1; 10 nucleotides line up with TRBD1. In germline, CDR1 is MGHRA, CDR2 YSYEKL. With 0 bases clipped from V and 7 bases from J, the junction kept 5 bases outside the gene matches. This CDR3 comprises 16 residues. The CDR3 region is CASSQDPGQGPEKLFF. CDR3 sequence (DNA): TGCGCCAGCAGCCAAGACCCGGGACAGGGGCCTGAAAAACTGTTTTTT.

This sequence joins TRBV12-3 or TRBV12-4 and TRBJ1-5; D uncertain. V gave up 3 bases and J gave up 10 bases, with 13 bases separating them. The CDR3 loop spans 13 amino acids. The CDR3 region has the DNA TGTGCCAGCAGTTTCCAGCCGTCACTTCCCCAGCATTTT. Its protein product is CASSFQPSLPQHF.

In regard to this clonotype: A much larger clone sits a single nucleotide away, making a read error possible. This chain connects TRBV7-2 to TRBJ2-2; D gene ambiguous. V lost 6 bases, J lost 4 bases, and 12 bases lay in between. CDR1 and CDR2 (germline): SGHTA, FQGNSA. The CDR3 has 14 amino acids. Here the CDR3 DNA reads TGTGCCAGCAGATATAGAACAGCCACCGGGGAGCTGTTTTTT. It yields the protein CASRYRTATGELFF.

This clonotype was seen more than once but under ten times. The rearrangement links TRBV7-9 to TRBJ1-5; D gene ambiguous. Germline-derived CDR1 and CDR2 are SEHNR and FQNEAQ (reference sequence). This CDR3 is built from 12 residues. V was trimmed by 1 base and J by 6 bases, leaving 4 bases between them. The CDR3 DNA reads as TGTGCCAGCAGCTTAGATGGTCAGCCCCAGCATTTT. Protein: CASSLDGQPQHF.

CDR3 bases: TGTGCCAGCTCACTCCTGGACAGTTATGGCTACACCTTC. Protein product: CASSLLDSYGYTF. The V gene is TRBV18, the J gene TRBJ1-2, with TRBD1 as a possible D gene (6 bases). Trimming left V 4 bases short and J 5 bases short, with 11 bases between. The CDR3 sequence is 13 residues long. Germline lookup yields CDR1 KGHSH and CDR2 LQKENI.

This clonotype was observed many times. The chain couples TRBV7-9 to TRBJ1-3, with 10 bases fitting TRBD1. This CDR3 comprises 14 residues. V trimming: 5 bases; J trimming: 8 bases; junction bases outside the gene matches: 6. Germline values: CDR1 SEHNR, CDR2 FQNEAQ (reference sequence). The CDR3 sequence is CASSQTGQGDTIYF. CDR3 nucleotide sequence: TGTGCCAGCAGCCAGACCGGACAGGGGGACACCATATATTTT.

Only a few counts were recorded for this clonotype. The J gene is TRBJ2-3, the V gene TRBV5-1; 7 bases match TRBD1. This CDR3 has 15 residues. V gave up 7 bases and J gave up 2 bases; unmatched junction bases: 10. The germline gives CDR1 SGHRS, CDR2 YFSETQ. CDR3 sequence reads: CASARDSFFTDTQYF. CDR3 sequence (DNA): TGCGCCAGCGCCCGGGACAGTTTTTTCACAGATACGCAGTATTTT.

The table lists this clonotype with a few counts. This chain connects TRBV5-5 to TRBJ2-2, with a weak D call TRBD2 (5 bases). From germline, CDR1 is SGHKS and CDR2 YYEKEE (reference sequence). The CDR3 loop spans 17 amino acids. V was pared by 4 bases and J by 7 bases, with 23 bases between. DNA of the CDR3: TGTGCCAGCAGCCTTGGACGGACCCCTCTACTAGGCGGGGAGCTGTTTTTT. The encoded protein is CASSLGRTPLLGGELFF.

This clonotype was seen many times. V gene TRBV27 combines with J gene TRBJ1-1; the match to TRBD1 covers 9 bases. This CDR3 spans 14 amino acids. V was clipped by 3 bases and J by 2 bases; unmatched bases: 1. The germline CDR1 and CDR2 sequences are MNHEY and SMNVEV (reference sequence). CDR3: CASSLTGGNTEAFF. In nucleotides, the CDR3 is TGTGCCAGCAGTTTGACAGGGGGAAACACTGAAGCTTTCTTT.

A few counts support this clonotype. This chain connects TRBV29-1 to TRBJ1-1; D not resolved. The CDR3 consists of 13 residues. The V end lost 5 bases, the J end lost 0 bases, and 10 bases lay between the germline ends. Germline V gene lookup returns CDR1 SQVTM and CDR2 ANQGSEA. CDR3: CSVHAALNTEAFF. CDR3 sequence (DNA): TGCAGCGTTCACGCGGCTCTGAACACTGAAGCTTTCTTT.

This clonotype came up a few times. The V gene is TRBV9, the J gene TRBJ1-1; no clear D. V lost 0 bases and J lost 1, with 10 bases in between. Germline CDR1 and CDR2: SGDLS and YYNGEE. The CDR3 length is 15 residues. CDR3 sequence (DNA): TGTGCCAGCAGCGTAGATGACCTACAGAACACTGAAGCTTTCTTT. Amino acids: CASSVDDLQNTEAFF.

The V and J genes are TRBV21-1 and TRBJ1-2. TRBV21-1 represents a pseudogene. The CDR3 consists of 12 residues. The CDR3 sequence is CASSGAAYGYTF. For the CDR3, the DNA is TGTGCCAGCAGCGGAGCAGCGTATGGCTACACCTTC.

This clonotype was observed many times. The chain couples TRBV6-5 to TRBJ1-1; TRBD1 is a possible D gene (6 bases). V was shortened by 5 bases and J by 10 bases, with 17 bases between the two germline ends. This CDR3 has 13 amino acids. Germline lookup yields CDR1 MNHEY and CDR2 SVGAGI. CDR3 coding DNA: TGTGCCAGCAGTGGCAGGGGTCCGAGGCGAGCTTTCTTT. Protein product: CASSGRGPRRAFF.

The chain is built from TRBV24-1 and TRBJ1-3; D is perhaps TRBD1 (6 bases). Between the trimmed V and J ends, which lost 0 bases and 0 bases, there was a span of 23 bases. The CDR3 has 21 amino acids. Per germline, CDR1 KGHDR and CDR2 SFDVKD. CDR3 bases: TGTGCCACCAGTGATTTGCACGTCCGGGACACCATATCGATCTCTGGAAACACCATATATTTT. This gives the protein CATSDLHVRDTISISGNTIYF.

This chain connects TRBV3-1 to TRBJ2-1; no firm D call. The CDR3 runs to 11 residues. The V gene's germline CDR1 is LGHDT and CDR2 YNNKEL (reference sequence). Deletions cut 2 bases from V and 9 bases from J, with 5 bases between. This chain's CDR3 is CASSQSPEQFF. CDR3 bases: TGTGCCAGCAGCCAATCGCCTGAGCAGTTCTTC.

This clonotype was observed a handful of times. The chain carries TRBV29-1 and TRBJ1-2, with no clear D. CDR3 size: 14 residues. V was shortened by 5 bases and J by 7 bases, with 20 bases between the two germline ends. Germline CDR1 reads SQVTM; CDR2 reads ANQGSEA. CDR3 nucleotide sequence: TGCAGCGTTTGCGAAGGAGATACATATCGTGGCTACACCTTC. Protein: CSVCEGDTYRGYTF.

The V call is TRBV28, the J call TRBJ2-4, with unresolved D. Per the germline V gene, CDR1 is MDHEN and CDR2 is SYDVKM. V lost 3 bases and J lost 11, with 20 bases in between. The CDR3 length is 15 residues. The CDR3 DNA reads TGTGCCAGCAGTTTTCCCTCCCAGGCCTCGGGCGTTCAGTACTTC. This encodes CASSFPSQASGVQYF. The full variable domain, in which reference TRBV28 and TRBJ2-4 provide the parts outside the CDR3, is DVKVTQSSRYLVKRTGEKVFLECVQDMDHENMFWYRQDPGLGLRLIYFSYDVKMKEKGDIPEGYSVSREKKERFSLILESASTNQTSMYLCASSFPSQASGVQYFGAGTRLSVL.

The chain is built from TRBV29-1 and TRBJ2-3; 7 bases map to TRBD1. With V trimmed by 4 bases and J by 2 bases, 6 bases remained unmatched. The CDR3 consists of 14 residues. Germline CDR1 and CDR2: SQVTM and ANQGSEA. CDR3 sequence (DNA): TGCAGCGTTGCACCCGGGACAGACACAGATACGCAGTATTTT. This codes for CSVAPGTDTDTQYF.

Of note for this clonotype: This may stem from a read error, because a much larger clone lies one nucleotide away. No conserved phenylalanine or tryptophan is present at the end of the CDR3, so a read error is the likely explanation. J is TRBJ1-1 and V is TRBV4-3; D may be TRBD1 (6 bases). The V end was cut by 2 bases, the J end by 3 bases, with 22 bases between. The germline CDR1 and CDR2 sequences are LGHNA and YSLEER. CDR3 size: 18 residues. CDR3 in DNA: TGCGCCAGCAGCCAATCCAAGGGGGGGAGCGGGCTCGACACTGAAGCTTTCTCT. The encoded protein is CASSQSKGGSGLDTEAFS.

This clonotype was seen more than once but under ten times. The J gene is TRBJ2-7, the V gene TRBV28; D may be TRBD1 (5 bases). The CDR3 runs to 16 residues. Germline CDR1 and CDR2: MDHEN and SYDVKM. V shed 5 bases and J shed 4 bases, with 21 bases lying between them. This chain's CDR3 is CASSPIQGEFGYEQYF. The CDR3 DNA reads TGTGCCAGCAGTCCCATCCAGGGTGAATTTGGGTACGAGCAGTACTTC.

This clonotype was observed many times. This chain uses TRBV14 with TRBJ2-1; the match to TRBD2 covers 13 bases. CDR1 is SGHDN, CDR2 FVKESK, per germline. Trimming took 4 bases from V and 7 from J; bases not matched to a gene: 7. The CDR3 totals 16 residues. The CDR3 is CASSPTSGGMLNEQFF. Here the CDR3 DNA reads TGTGCCAGCAGCCCGACTAGCGGGGGGATGCTAAATGAGCAGTTCTTC.

This clonotype was seen repeatedly, ten times or more. The V and J genes are TRBV6-5 and TRBJ1-5, with 10 bases that match TRBD1. V shed 2 bases, J shed 6 bases, and the junction held 10 bases outside the gene matches. This CDR3 has 17 residues. Germline assignment: CDR1 MNHEY and CDR2 SVGAGI. The CDR3 region is CASSYRPGQGGSQPQHF. CDR3 nucleotides: TGTGCCAGCAGTTACCGCCCTGGACAGGGGGGAAGTCAGCCCCAGCATTTT.

J is TRBJ2-3 and V is TRBV28; D is perhaps TRBD2 (5 bases). The CDR3 is 15 residues long. CDR1 is MDHEN and CDR2 is SYDVKM in the germline V gene. Deletions cut 8 bases from V and 2 bases from J, with 17 bases between. DNA for the CDR3: TGTGCCAGCGTATTAAGAGGGTCCTTCACAGATACGCAGTATTTT. Translation: CASVLRGSFTDTQYF.

This clonotype was recorded at least ten times. CDR3 DNA sequence: TGCAGTGCTAAGGCAGCCTTCACCGGGGAGCTGTTTTTT. Protein sequence: CSAKAAFTGELFF. The J gene is TRBJ2-2, the V gene TRBV20-1, with unresolved D. CDR3 length equals 13 residues. Germline CDR1 reads DFQATT; CDR2 reads SNEGSKA (reference sequence). Between the trimmed V and J ends, which lost 4 bases and 4 bases, there was a span of 10 bases.

The CDR3 loop reads CASSLGGGANWEQYF. The CDR3 DNA sequence: TGTGCCAGCAGCTTAGGAGGGGGGGCAAATTGGGAGCAGTACTTC. The genes are TRBV7-6 and TRBJ2-7, with D possibly matching TRBD2 (7 bases). The CDR3 length is 15 residues. Deletions cut 1 base from V and 7 bases from J, with 17 bases between. Germline V gene sequence: CDR1 SGHVS, CDR2 FNYEAQ.

This clonotype has more than one count but fewer than ten. The chain carries TRBV6-2 or TRBV6-3 and TRBJ1-6; D is undetermined. This CDR3 contains 14 residues. Germline V CDR1 and CDR2: MNHEY, SVGEGT. Trimming left V 5 bases short and J 9 bases short, with 14 bases between. CDR3 sequence reads: CASSRAGESSPLHF. The CDR3 DNA sequence: TGTGCCAGCAGTCGGGCGGGTGAGAGTTCACCCCTCCACTTT.

This clonotype came up many times. This rearrangement joins TRBV7-9 to TRBJ2-7; TRBD2 matches at 10 bases. Germline assignment: CDR1 SEHNR and CDR2 FQNEAQ (reference sequence). V trimming: 2 bases; J trimming: 7 bases; junction bases outside the gene matches: 2. This CDR3 has 13 amino acids. CDR3 DNA sequence: TGTGCCAGCAGCTTACTAGCGGGGGTTGAGCAGTACTTC. It codes for CASSLLAGVEQYF. The full variable domain, its missing parts supplied by reference TRBV7-9 and TRBJ2-7, is DTGVSQNPRHKITKRGQNVTFRCDPISEHNRLYWYRQTLGQGPEFLTYFQNEAQLEKSRLLSDRFSAERPKGSFSTLEIQRTEQGDSAMYLCASSLLAGVEQYFGPGTRLTVT.

This clonotype was seen a few times. The chain uses TRBV25-1 and TRBJ2-7; D uncertain. This CDR3 has 11 residues. Germline assignment: CDR1 MGHDK and CDR2 SYGVNS. Trimming took off 4 bases at V and 3 bases at J, with 4 bases between the two ends. The CDR3 region has the DNA TGTGCCAGCAGTGCGGTCTACGAGCAGTACTTC. As protein: CASSAVYEQYF.